This TCR beta chain was captured by sequencing in a study of response to subunit inactivated influenza vaccine. Overall study results and limits: Every seasonal influenza vaccination brings in few new T cells, the authors suggested.

Regarding this clonotype: What it binds is unknown.

MiXCR was run by TCRdb on the RT-PCR reads, yielding one entry per CDR3 protein. The sample contains 250,000 to 350,000 distinct CDR3 sequences, 22% of which appear only once. The clonotype originates from a man aged 50 to 75 who received an inactivated influenza vaccine. Source: PBMCs from blood, taken roughly 20 months after vaccination.

CDR3 sequence: CSAHQTSVEQYF. CDR3 coding DNA: TGCAGTGCACACCAGACTAGCGTGGAGCAGTACTTC. The chain links TRBV20-1 to TRBJ2-7, with 8 bases lining up with TRBD2. The J segment lost 7 bases and the V segment lost 6 bases, leaving 8 bases of the junction unmatched. Germline V gene lookup returns CDR1 DFQATT and CDR2 SNEGSKA (reference sequence). This CDR3 has 12 residues.